Following are 3 T cell receptor beta chains from one sample sequenced in a study of cytomegalovirus exposure and HLA in healthy donors listed by TCRdb under 2017. The receptor library was made with the immunoSEQ multiplex PCR assay. A mixture of 60 forward primers for TCR Vbeta segments and 13 reverse primers for TCR Jbeta segments was used in the multiplex PCR. The table was pulled from immuneACCESS by TCRdb, which kept in-frame rearrangements only. Such tables lose some clones; where checked, under half of the loss comes from unresolved V genes, and the rest has no known cause. Within this sample are over 100,000 clones, with roughly 75% of them counted one time only. The ten largest clones add up to 1.5% to 2% of the sample. Sequencing used PBMCs. The source is a woman between 40 and 50 years old in good health and CMV-seronegative.

This rearrangement joins TRBV7-9 to TRBJ1-1, with no clear D. Germline assignment: CDR1 SEHNR and CDR2 FQNEAQ (reference sequence). Trimming cost V 4 bases and J 8 bases, with 17 bases left between them. The CDR3 contains 14 residues. CDR3 residues: CASSYADDTGEAFF. Here the CDR3 DNA reads TGTGCCAGCAGCTACGCTGACGACACGGGGGAAGCTTTCTTT. The complete variable domain, with remaining parts taken from reference TRBV7-9 and TRBJ1-1, reads DTGVSQNPRHKITKRGQNVTFRCDPISEHNRLYWYRQTLGQGPEFLTYFQNEAQLEKSRLLSDRFSAERPKGSFSTLEIQRTEQGDSAMYLCASSYADDTGEAFFGQGTRLTVV.

The J gene is TRBJ2-7, the V gene TRBV4-2; TRBD2 matches 8 bases. Per the germline V gene, CDR1 is LGHNA and CDR2 is YNFKEQ. With V trimmed by 1 base and J by 5 bases, 10 bases remained unmatched. The CDR3 is made up of 16 amino acids. The CDR3 is CASSQGSQREWDEQYF. The CDR3, as DNA: TGTGCCAGCAGCCAAGGATCTCAGCGGGAGTGGGACGAGCAGTACTTC.

CDR3 amino acids: CASSARTAIYGYTF. CDR3 DNA sequence: TGTGCCAGCAGCGCCCGGACAGCCATCTATGGCTACACCTTC. The V gene is TRBV5-6, the J gene TRBJ1-2; D is perhaps TRBD1 (6 bases). Trimming took 4 bases from V and 4 from J, leaving 14 bases between them. The CDR3 is made up of 14 amino acids. CDR1 is SGHDT and CDR2 is YYEEEE in the germline V gene.